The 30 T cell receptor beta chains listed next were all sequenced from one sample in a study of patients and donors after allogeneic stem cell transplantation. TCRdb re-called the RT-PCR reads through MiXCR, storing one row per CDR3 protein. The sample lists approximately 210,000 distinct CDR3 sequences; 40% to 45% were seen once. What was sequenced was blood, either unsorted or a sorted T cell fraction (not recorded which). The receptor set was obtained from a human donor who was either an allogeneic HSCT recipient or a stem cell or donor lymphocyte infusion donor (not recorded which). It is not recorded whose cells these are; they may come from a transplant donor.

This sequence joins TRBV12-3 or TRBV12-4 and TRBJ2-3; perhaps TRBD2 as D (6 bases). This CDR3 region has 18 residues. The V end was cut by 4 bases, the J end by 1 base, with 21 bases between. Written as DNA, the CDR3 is TGTGCCAGCAGTTCTGACCCGACTAGACAGAGAGGCACAGATACGCAGTATTTT. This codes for CASSSDPTRQRGTDTQYF.

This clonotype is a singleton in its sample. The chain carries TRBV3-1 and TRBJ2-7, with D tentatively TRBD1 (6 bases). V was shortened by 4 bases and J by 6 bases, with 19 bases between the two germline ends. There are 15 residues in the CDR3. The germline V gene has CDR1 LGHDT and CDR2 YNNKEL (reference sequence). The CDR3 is CASSLRQDPSFEQYF. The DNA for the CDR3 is TGTGCCAGCAGCCTTAGACAGGACCCTAGTTTCGAGCAGTACTTC.

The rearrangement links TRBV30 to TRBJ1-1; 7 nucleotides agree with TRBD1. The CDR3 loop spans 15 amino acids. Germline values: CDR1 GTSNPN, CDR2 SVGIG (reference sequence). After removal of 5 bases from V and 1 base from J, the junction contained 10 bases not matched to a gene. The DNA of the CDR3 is TGTGCCTGGGAAGTCCTACAGGGGAAGAACACTGAAGCTTTCTTT. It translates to CAWEVLQGKNTEAFF.

The CDR3 DNA sequence: TGCAGCGTTGAAGGGCAGGGCTCTAACTATGGCTACACCTTC. It is translated as CSVEGQGSNYGYTF. The rearrangement links TRBV29-1 to TRBJ1-2; maybe TRBD1 (5 bases). The CDR3 extends over 14 amino acids. The V gene lost 1 base and the J gene lost 0 bases, with 9 bases spanning the gap. Germline V gene lookup returns CDR1 SQVTM and CDR2 ANQGSEA. Full variable domain (missing parts from reference TRBV29-1 and TRBJ1-2): SAVISQKPSRDICQRGTSLTIQCQVDSQVTMMFWYRQQPGQSLTLIATANQGSEATYESGFVIDKFPISRPNLTFSTLTVSNMSPEDSSIYLCSVEGQGSNYGYTFGSGTRLTVV.

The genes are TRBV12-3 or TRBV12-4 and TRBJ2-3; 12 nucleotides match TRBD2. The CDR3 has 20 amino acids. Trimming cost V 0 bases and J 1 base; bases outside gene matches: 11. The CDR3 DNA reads TGTGCCAGCAGTTTAGCGGATCTAGCGGGAGGGCCCTCTGGCACAGATACGCAGTATTTT. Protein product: CASSLADLAGGPSGTDTQYF.

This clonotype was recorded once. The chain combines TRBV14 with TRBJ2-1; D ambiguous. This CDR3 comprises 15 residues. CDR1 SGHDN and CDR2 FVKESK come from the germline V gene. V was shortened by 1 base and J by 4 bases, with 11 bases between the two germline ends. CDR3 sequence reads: CASSQVDFAYNEQFF. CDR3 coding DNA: TGTGCCAGCAGCCAAGTGGATTTCGCTTACAATGAGCAGTTCTTC. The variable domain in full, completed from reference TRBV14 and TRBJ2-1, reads EAGVTQFPSHSVIEKGQTVTLRCDPISGHDNLYWYRRVMGKEIKFLLHFVKESKQDESGMPNNRFLAERTGGTYSTLKVQPAELEDSGVYFCASSQVDFAYNEQFFGPGTRLTVL.

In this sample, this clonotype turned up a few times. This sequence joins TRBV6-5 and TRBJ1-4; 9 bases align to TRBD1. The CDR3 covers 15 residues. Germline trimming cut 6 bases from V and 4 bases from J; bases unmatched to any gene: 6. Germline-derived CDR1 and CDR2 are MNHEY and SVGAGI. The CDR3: CASSSRTGDNEKLFF. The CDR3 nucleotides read TGTGCCAGCAGCTCCCGGACAGGGGATAATGAAAAACTGTTTTTT.

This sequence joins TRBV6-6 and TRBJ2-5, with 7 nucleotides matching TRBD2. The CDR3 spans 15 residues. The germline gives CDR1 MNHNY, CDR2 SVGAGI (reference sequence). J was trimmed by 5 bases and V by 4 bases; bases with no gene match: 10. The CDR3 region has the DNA TGTGCCAGCAGTTCCCCAGCGGGGCCCGTGGAGACCCAGTACTTC. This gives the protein CASSSPAGPVETQYF.

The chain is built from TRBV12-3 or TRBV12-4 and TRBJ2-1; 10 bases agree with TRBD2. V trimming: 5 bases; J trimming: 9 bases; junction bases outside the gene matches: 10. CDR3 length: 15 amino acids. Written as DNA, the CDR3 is TGTGCCAGCAGTGGAGCCCCTAGCGGGAGCGTTGAGCAGTTCTTC. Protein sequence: CASSGAPSGSVEQFF.

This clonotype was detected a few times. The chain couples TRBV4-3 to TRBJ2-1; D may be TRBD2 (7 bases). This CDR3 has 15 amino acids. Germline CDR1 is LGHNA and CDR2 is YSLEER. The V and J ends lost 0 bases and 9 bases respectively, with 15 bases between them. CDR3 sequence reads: CASSQEGGLGAEQFF. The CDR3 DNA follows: TGCGCCAGCAGCCAAGAGGGAGGGTTGGGGGCTGAGCAGTTCTTC.

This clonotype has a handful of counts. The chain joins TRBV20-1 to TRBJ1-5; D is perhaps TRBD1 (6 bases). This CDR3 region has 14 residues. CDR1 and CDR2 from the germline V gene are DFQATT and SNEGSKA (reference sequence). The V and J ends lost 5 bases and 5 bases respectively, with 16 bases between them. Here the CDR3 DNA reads TGCAGTGCTTTTGCGGGACAACCACATCAGCCCCAGCATTTT. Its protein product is CSAFAGQPHQPQHF.

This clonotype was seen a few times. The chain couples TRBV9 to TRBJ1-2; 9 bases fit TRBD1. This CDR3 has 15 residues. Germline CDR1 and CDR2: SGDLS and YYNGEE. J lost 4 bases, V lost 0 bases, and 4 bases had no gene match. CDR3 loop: CASSVGDRVVYGYTF. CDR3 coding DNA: TGTGCCAGCAGCGTAGGGGACAGGGTAGTCTATGGCTACACCTTC.

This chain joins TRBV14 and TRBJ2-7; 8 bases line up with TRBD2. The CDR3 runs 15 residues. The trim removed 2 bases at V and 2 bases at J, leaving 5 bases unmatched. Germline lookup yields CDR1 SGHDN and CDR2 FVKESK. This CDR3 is CASSQMGLGAYEQYF. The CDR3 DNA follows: TGTGCCAGCAGCCAAATGGGACTAGGGGCCTACGAGCAGTACTTC.

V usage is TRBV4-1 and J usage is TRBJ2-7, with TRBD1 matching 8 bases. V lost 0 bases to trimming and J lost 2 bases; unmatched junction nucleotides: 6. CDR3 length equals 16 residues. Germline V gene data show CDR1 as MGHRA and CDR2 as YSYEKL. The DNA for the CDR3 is TGCGCCAGCAGCCAAGAAGGGACAGGAGAAACCTACGAGCAGTACTTC. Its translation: CASSQEGTGETYEQYF.

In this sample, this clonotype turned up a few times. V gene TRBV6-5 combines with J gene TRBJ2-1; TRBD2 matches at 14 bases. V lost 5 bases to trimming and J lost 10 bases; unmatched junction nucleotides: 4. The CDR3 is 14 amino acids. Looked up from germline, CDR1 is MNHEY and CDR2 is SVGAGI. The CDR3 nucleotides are TGTGCCAGCAGTAGGGGACTAGCGGGAGTCGAGCAGTTCTTC. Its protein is CASSRGLAGVEQFF.

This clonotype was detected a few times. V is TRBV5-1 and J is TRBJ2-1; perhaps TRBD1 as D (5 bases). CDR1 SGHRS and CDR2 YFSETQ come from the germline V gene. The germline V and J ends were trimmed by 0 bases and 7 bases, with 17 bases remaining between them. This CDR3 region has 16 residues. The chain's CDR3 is CASSLALRVNSNEQFF. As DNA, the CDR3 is TGCGCCAGCAGCTTGGCCCTCAGGGTTAATTCAAATGAGCAGTTCTTC.

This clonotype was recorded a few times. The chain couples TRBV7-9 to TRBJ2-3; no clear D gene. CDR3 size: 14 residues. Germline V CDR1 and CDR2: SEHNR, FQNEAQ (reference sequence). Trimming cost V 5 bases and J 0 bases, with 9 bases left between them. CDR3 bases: TGTGCCAGCAGCCGGACGGCTAGCACAGATACGCAGTATTTT. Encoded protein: CASSRTASTDTQYF.

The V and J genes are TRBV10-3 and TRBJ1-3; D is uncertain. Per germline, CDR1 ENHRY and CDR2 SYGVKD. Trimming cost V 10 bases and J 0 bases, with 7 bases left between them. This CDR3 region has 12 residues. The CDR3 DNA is TGTGCCACGGAAGCCTCTGGAAACACCATATATTTT. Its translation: CATEASGNTIYF.

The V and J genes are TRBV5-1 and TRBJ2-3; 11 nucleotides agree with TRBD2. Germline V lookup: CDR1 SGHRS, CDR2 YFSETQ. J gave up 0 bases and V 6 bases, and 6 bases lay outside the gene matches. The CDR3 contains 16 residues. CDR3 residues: CASNYGLAGSTDTQYF. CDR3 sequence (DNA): TGCGCCAGCAATTATGGACTAGCGGGTAGCACAGATACGCAGTATTTT.

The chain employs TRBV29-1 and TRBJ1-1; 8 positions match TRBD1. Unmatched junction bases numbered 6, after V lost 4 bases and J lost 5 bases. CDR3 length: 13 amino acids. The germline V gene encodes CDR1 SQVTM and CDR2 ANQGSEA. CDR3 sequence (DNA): TGCAGCGTTGGGACCGACAGGGGTACTGAAGCTTTCTTT. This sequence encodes CSVGTDRGTEAFF.

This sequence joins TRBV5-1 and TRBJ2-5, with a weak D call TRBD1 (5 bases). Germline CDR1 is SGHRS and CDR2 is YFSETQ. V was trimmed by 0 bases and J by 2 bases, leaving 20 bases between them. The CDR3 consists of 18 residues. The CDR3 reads CASSLEGAGLVQQETQYF. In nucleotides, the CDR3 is TGCGCCAGCAGCTTGGAAGGGGCAGGGTTGGTCCAACAAGAGACCCAGTACTTC.

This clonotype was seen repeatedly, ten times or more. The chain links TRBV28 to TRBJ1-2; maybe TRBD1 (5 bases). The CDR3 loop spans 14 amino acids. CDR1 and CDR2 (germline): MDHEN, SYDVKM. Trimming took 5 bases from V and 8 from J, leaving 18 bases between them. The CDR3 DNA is TGTGCCAGCAGTCCCAACGTGGGGCTTGGGGGCTACACCTTC. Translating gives CASSPNVGLGGYTF.

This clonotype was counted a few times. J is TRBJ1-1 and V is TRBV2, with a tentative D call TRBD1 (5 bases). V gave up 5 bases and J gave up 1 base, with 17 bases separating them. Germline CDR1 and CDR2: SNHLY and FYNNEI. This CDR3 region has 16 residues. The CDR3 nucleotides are TGTGCCAGCAGTCCCCCGGAGGGGAAAAGGAACACTGAAGCTTTCTTT. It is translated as CASSPPEGKRNTEAFF.

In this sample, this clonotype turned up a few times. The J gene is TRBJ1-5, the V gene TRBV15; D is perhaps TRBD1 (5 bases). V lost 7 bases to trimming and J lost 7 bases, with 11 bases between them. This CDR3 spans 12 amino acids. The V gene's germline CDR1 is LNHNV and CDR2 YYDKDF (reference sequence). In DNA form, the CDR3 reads TGTGCCACCACCTCGAAGGGGCAGCCCCAGCATTTT. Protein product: CATTSKGQPQHF.

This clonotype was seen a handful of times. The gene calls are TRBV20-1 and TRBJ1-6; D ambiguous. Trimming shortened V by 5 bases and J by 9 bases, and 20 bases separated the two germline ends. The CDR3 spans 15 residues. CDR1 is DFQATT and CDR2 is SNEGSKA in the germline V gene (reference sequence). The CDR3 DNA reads TGCAGTGCTGTTCCCGCGGCGGGGATAGTTTCACCCCTCCACTTT. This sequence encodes CSAVPAAGIVSPLHF.

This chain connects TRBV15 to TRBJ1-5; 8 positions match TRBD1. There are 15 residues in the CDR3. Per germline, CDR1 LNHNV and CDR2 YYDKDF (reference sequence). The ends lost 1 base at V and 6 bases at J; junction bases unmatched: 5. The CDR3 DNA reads TGTGCCACCAGCAGAGGAAGGGACAGGCTTCAGCCCCAGCATTTT. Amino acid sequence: CATSRGRDRLQPQHF.

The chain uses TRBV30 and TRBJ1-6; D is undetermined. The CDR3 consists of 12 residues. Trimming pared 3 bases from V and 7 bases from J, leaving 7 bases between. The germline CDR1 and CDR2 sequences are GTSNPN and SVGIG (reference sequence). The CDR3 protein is CAWRGLNSPLHF. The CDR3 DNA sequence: TGTGCCTGGAGGGGCTTGAATTCACCCCTCCACTTT.

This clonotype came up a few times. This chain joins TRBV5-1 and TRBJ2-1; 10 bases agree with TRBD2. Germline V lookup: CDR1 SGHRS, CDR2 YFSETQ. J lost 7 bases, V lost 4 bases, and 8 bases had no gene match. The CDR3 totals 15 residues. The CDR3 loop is CASSDLAGASNEQFF. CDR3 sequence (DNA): TGCGCCAGCAGCGATCTAGCGGGAGCATCAAATGAGCAGTTCTTC. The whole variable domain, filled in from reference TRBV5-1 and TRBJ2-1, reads KAGVTQTPRYLIKTRGQQVTLSCSPISGHRSVSWYQQTPGQGLQFLFEYFSETQRNKGNFPGRFSGRQFSNSRSEMNVSTLELGDSALYLCASSDLAGASNEQFFGPGTRLTVL.

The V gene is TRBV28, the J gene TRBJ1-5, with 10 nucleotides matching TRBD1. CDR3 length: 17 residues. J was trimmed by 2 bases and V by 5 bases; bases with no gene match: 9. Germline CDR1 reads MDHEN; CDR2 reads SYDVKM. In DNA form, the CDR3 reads TGTGCCAGCAGTAGTGGACAGGGGGGGGTCGGCAATCAGCCCCAGCATTTT. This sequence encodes CASSSGQGGVGNQPQHF.

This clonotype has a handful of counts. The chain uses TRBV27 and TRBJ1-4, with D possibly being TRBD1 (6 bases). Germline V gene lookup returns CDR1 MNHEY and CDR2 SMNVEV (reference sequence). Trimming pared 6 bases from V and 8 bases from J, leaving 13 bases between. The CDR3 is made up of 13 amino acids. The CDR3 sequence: CASSPSGTEKLFF. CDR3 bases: TGTGCCAGCAGCCCCTCCGGGACAGAAAAACTGTTTTTT. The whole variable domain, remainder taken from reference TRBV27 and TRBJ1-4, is EAQVTQNPRYLITVTGKKLTVTCSQNMNHEYMSWYRQDPGLGLRQIYYSMNVEVTDKGDVPEGYKVSRKEKRNFPLILESPSPNQTSLYFCASSPSGTEKLFFGSGTQLSVL.